This T cell receptor (beta chain) was obtained from a study of T-cell memory formation after mild COVID-19. This clonotype turned up a few times. What it binds is not known. Study-wide results and caveats: Clones contracting day 15 to 85 were balanced CD4/CD8; later expanders leaned CD4+. CM and EM subsets held most contracting CD4+ clones; EMRA held CD8+ ones. Pre-infection memory showed some responding clones, and this suggested that cross-reactive memory joined.

The 5'RACE method, run with constant-segment primers, produced TCR alpha and TCR beta cDNA libraries (carrying sample barcodes and UMIs). A single record per CDR3 protein comes from TCRdb applying MiXCR to the 5' RACE reads. The sample has about 400,000 distinct CDR3 sequences, less than 25% seen once. Trimming cost V 4 bases and J 5 bases; bases outside gene matches: 8. The V gene's germline CDR1 is SGHKS and CDR2 YYEKEE (reference sequence). The CDR3 has 15 residues. Input material: PBMCs or a T cell subset sorted from them (not recorded which). The V call is TRBV5-5, the J call TRBJ1-5; 8 bases align to TRBD1. The clonotype originates from an adult woman who had mild COVID-19 (a few samples of this study predate the infection). Cell type and time point are not known. CDR3 nucleotides: TGTGCCAGCAGCCCAGTGACAGGGGTTTATCAGCCCCAGCATTTT. It codes for CASSPVTGVYQPQHF.